Following are 25 T cell receptor beta chains from one sample sequenced in a study of T cell repertoires in cytomegalovirus infection. A single record per CDR3 protein comes from TCRdb applying MiXCR to the reads. Of around 300,000 distinct CDR3 sequences listed, over 7.5% are singletons. The material sequenced was PBMCs. The receptor source for this set is a human donor in good health (CMV status not recorded). Some clones in this sample may be carry-over from other donors' samples.

This clonotype was seen ten or more times. V gene TRBV7-8 combines with J gene TRBJ2-5, with TRBD1 matching over 9 bases. The CDR3 runs 16 residues. Losses at the gene ends were 3 bases for V and 4 bases for J; bases not matched to a gene: 9. Germline CDR1 reads SGHVS; CDR2 reads FQNEAQ. The CDR3 sequence: CASSLRGGTGRETQYF. CDR3 bases: TGTGCCAGCAGCTTGAGGGGGGGGACAGGGCGAGAGACCCAGTACTTC. Full variable domain (outside the CDR3, taken from reference TRBV7-8 and TRBJ2-5): GAGVSQSPRYKVAKRGQDVALRCDPISGHVSLFWYQQALGQGPEFLTYFQNEAQLDKSGLPSDRFFAERPEGSVSTLKIQRTQQEDSAVYLCASSLRGGTGRETQYFGPGTRLLVL.

The chain employs TRBV12-3 or TRBV12-4 and TRBJ1-2; 7 positions agree with TRBD1. The CDR3 is made up of 16 amino acids. Trimming cost V 5 bases and J 2 bases; bases outside gene matches: 11. Here the CDR3 reads CASSEKTGFRNYGYTF. As DNA, the CDR3 is TGTGCCAGCAGTGAAAAGACAGGGTTTCGCAACTATGGCTACACCTTC.

This clonotype was detected a few times. The gene calls are TRBV20-1 and TRBJ2-1, with D tentatively TRBD2 (5 bases). Germline assignment: CDR1 DFQATT and CDR2 SNEGSKA (reference sequence). CDR3 length: 15 amino acids. The ends were cut back, 3 bases at V and 0 bases at J, with 12 bases in the middle. The CDR3 coding sequence is TGCAGTGCTAGGCCCACTGCGGGCTCCTACAATGAGCAGTTCTTC. Translated, it gives CSARPTAGSYNEQFF.

The table lists this clonotype with many counts. The J gene is TRBJ1-2, the V gene TRBV12-3 or TRBV12-4, with D perhaps TRBD1 (6 bases). Trimming removed 7 bases at V and 5 bases at J, with 23 bases between. The CDR3 extends over 16 amino acids. CDR3 region: CASTIGGRILGYGYTF. The CDR3 nucleotides read TGTGCCAGCACCATAGGGGGACGGATTTTGGGGTATGGCTACACCTTC.

This clonotype was seen repeatedly, ten times or more. The gene calls are TRBV7-9 and TRBJ1-5; D unclear. Deletions cut 5 bases from V and 1 base from J, with 12 bases between. Germline-derived CDR1 and CDR2 are SEHNR and FQNEAQ (reference sequence). This CDR3 has 15 residues. CDR3 in amino acids: CASSDGGSSNQPQHF. CDR3 sequence (DNA): TGTGCCAGCAGCGACGGAGGGTCCAGCAATCAGCCCCAGCATTTT.

The V and J genes are TRBV19 and TRBJ1-2; 9 bases match TRBD1. Trimming removed 7 bases from V and 4 bases from J; junction bases left unmatched: 10. CDR1 LNHDA and CDR2 SQIVND come from the germline V gene (reference sequence). CDR3 size: 15 residues. The CDR3 sequence: CASTLQGAGSYGYTF. CDR3 DNA sequence: TGTGCCAGTACTCTACAGGGGGCCGGGAGCTATGGCTACACCTTC. Complete variable domain (other parts from reference TRBV19 and TRBJ1-2): DGGITQSPKYLFRKEGQNVTLSCEQNLNHDAMYWYRQDPGQGLRLIYYSQIVNDFQKGDIAEGYSVSREKKESFPLTVTSAQKNPTAFYLCASTLQGAGSYGYTFGSGTRLTVV.

This clonotype was seen ten or more times. The rearrangement uses TRBV7-6 and TRBJ2-2; 10 nucleotides align to TRBD2. The junction had 10 bases not matched to a gene; V was cut back by 5 bases and J by 7 bases. The CDR3 sequence is 16 residues long. Looked up from germline, CDR1 is SGHVS and CDR2 is FNYEAQ. CDR3 loop: CASSISGRALSGELFF. The CDR3 coding sequence is TGTGCCAGCAGCATCAGCGGGAGGGCCTTAAGCGGGGAGCTGTTTTTT.

Many counts were recorded for this clonotype. The V gene is TRBV6-1, the J gene TRBJ2-4; D is possibly TRBD2 (5 bases). The ends were cut back, 4 bases at V and 1 base at J, with 11 bases in the middle. Looked up from germline, CDR1 is MNHNS and CDR2 is SASEGT. The CDR3 has 15 residues. CDR3 bases: TGTGCCAGCAGTGTGGAGGTCGGGGCCAAAAACATTCAGTACTTC. This translates into CASSVEVGAKNIQYF.

Ten or more counts support this clonotype. The chain employs TRBV12-3 or TRBV12-4 and TRBJ1-1; D call uncertain. This CDR3 is built from 12 residues. Trimming cost V 5 bases and J 7 bases, with 11 bases left between them. The CDR3 reads CASSLYSGEAFF. CDR3 nucleotide sequence: TGTGCCAGCAGTCTATACAGCGGTGAAGCTTTCTTT.

In its sample, this clonotype was seen many times. V is TRBV7-2 and J is TRBJ2-7, with TRBD2 identical over 7 bases. The CDR3 consists of 17 residues. The V and J ends lost 2 bases and 2 bases, in that order; junction bases with no gene match: 12. Germline V gene sequence: CDR1 SGHTA, CDR2 FQGNSA. The CDR3 protein is CASSLYPPGGGPYEQYF. The CDR3 coding sequence is TGTGCCAGCAGCTTATATCCCCCCGGCGGGGGACCCTACGAGCAGTACTTC.

This clonotype was detected only a few times. This sequence joins TRBV3-1 and TRBJ2-5; D unresolved. The germline gives CDR1 LGHDT, CDR2 YNNKEL (reference sequence). This CDR3 region has 16 residues. The ends were cut back, 0 bases at V and 2 bases at J, with 13 bases in the middle. The DNA of the CDR3 is TGTGCCAGCAGCCAAGATCAACGAGGCTATCAAGAGACCCAGTACTTC. Translated: CASSQDQRGYQETQYF.

This clonotype came up many times. The chain recombines TRBV7-2 with TRBJ1-2; TRBD1 matches at 9 bases. The trim removed 5 bases at V and 4 bases at J, leaving 8 bases unmatched. This CDR3 region has 15 residues. CDR1 is SGHTA and CDR2 is FQGNSA in the germline V gene. The CDR3 DNA sequence: TGTGCCAGCAGCGAGACAGGGGGTACACCCTATGGCTACACCTTC. Translating it yields CASSETGGTPYGYTF.

This clonotype showed up many times. Germline is not matched at one junction end, which may reflect a read error. This chain joins TRBV20-1 and TRBJ2-7; 7 bases are shared with TRBD2. The CDR3 has 14 residues. Germline CDR1 and CDR2: DFQATT and SNEGSKA (reference sequence). CDR3: CSARGLGLTYEQYF. The CDR3 DNA sequence: TGCAGTGCCAGAGGACTAGGGTTGACCTACGAGCAGTACTTC.

The rearrangement links TRBV10-3 to TRBJ2-3; no clear D gene. Per the germline V gene, CDR1 is ENHRY and CDR2 is SYGVKD. There are 11 residues in the CDR3. Trimming took 4 bases from V and 5 from J, leaving 4 bases between them. CDR3 nucleotide sequence: TGTGCCATCAGTGCACAAGATACGCAGTATTTT. It translates to CAISAQDTQYF.

The genes are TRBV7-2 and TRBJ2-1, with 8 bases fitting TRBD2. Germline CDR1 reads SGHTA; CDR2 reads FQGNSA. This CDR3 region has 16 residues. V dropped 1 base and J dropped 8; count of bases not matched to a gene: 10. Here the CDR3 reads CASSLGGSGSLDEQFF. The CDR3 DNA sequence: TGTGCCAGCAGCTTAGGGGGGAGCGGGAGTTTGGATGAGCAGTTCTTC.

This clonotype appeared many times. DNA for the CDR3: TGTGCCAGCAGCTTAATAAGTCTCCAGCAAGAGACCCAGTACTTC. Protein sequence: CASSLISLQQETQYF. The chain couples TRBV7-2 to TRBJ2-5; no definite D call. Germline V gene data show CDR1 as SGHTA and CDR2 as FQGNSA. The V and J ends lost 2 bases and 2 bases respectively, with 12 bases between them. The CDR3 has 15 residues.

This clonotype was counted between two and nine times. The chain uses TRBV5-4 and TRBJ2-5, with TRBD1 matching over 10 bases. This CDR3 has 15 amino acids. The V and J ends lost 0 bases and 5 bases, in that order; junction bases with no gene match: 4. Germline CDR1 and CDR2: SGHNT and YYREEE (reference sequence). CDR3 sequence (DNA): TGTGCCAGCAGCTTGGGGGACAGGGGTCTGGAGACCCAGTACTTC. Its protein is CASSLGDRGLETQYF.

A single count supports this clonotype. The CDR3 sequence is CASSQLSEQYF. The CDR3 region has the DNA TGTGCCAGCAGCCAACTTAGCGAGCAGTACTTC. The chain carries TRBV12-3 or TRBV12-4 and TRBJ2-7, with D hard to call. V was clipped by 6 bases and J by 6 bases, with 9 bases between them. This CDR3 contains 11 residues.

This clonotype was counted at least ten times. The chain links TRBV6-1 to TRBJ2-1; D possibly uses TRBD1 or TRBD2 (5 bases each). This CDR3 spans 14 amino acids. Germline CDR1 MNHNS, CDR2 SASEGT. V lost 8 bases to trimming and J lost 0 bases, with 11 bases between them. The CDR3 here is CASVPGSSYNEQFF. CDR3 DNA: TGTGCCAGCGTCCCAGGGAGCTCCTACAATGAGCAGTTCTTC.

The table lists this clonotype with many counts. The chain joins TRBV6-1 to TRBJ2-7, with TRBD1 identical over 9 bases. This CDR3 has 15 residues. Unmatched junction bases numbered 11, after V lost 6 bases and J lost 5 bases. CDR1 and CDR2 (germline): MNHNS, SASEGT. The CDR3 region has the DNA TGTGCCAGCAGAGACCGGGACAGGGTCGTCGACGAGCAGTACTTC. Translated, it gives CASRDRDRVVDEQYF.

In this sample, this clonotype turned up many times. V gene TRBV7-2 combines with J gene TRBJ1-4; no clear D. This CDR3 comprises 15 residues. Germline lookup yields CDR1 SGHTA and CDR2 FQGNSA. Trimming removed 5 bases from V and 2 bases from J, with 12 bases in between. The CDR3 nucleotides read TGTGCCAGCAGCCCCTCTAGATCTACTAATGAAAAACTGTTTTTT. Its protein product is CASSPSRSTNEKLFF.

This clonotype has just one count. The rearrangement uses TRBV19 and TRBJ2-5; D not certain. Germline values: CDR1 LNHDA, CDR2 SQIVND (reference sequence). The germline V and J ends were trimmed by 3 bases and 2 bases, with 13 bases remaining between them. The CDR3 is 15 residues long. CDR3 region: CASSIDIASQETQYF. Here the CDR3 DNA reads TGTGCCAGTAGTATCGACATCGCGTCGCAAGAGACCCAGTACTTC.

This clonotype showed up many times. This chain uses TRBV19 with TRBJ2-5, with TRBD2 matching over 13 bases. This CDR3 has 15 residues. J lost 1 base, V lost 5 bases, and 1 base had no gene match. Germline-derived CDR1 and CDR2 are LNHDA and SQIVND (reference sequence). The CDR3 DNA sequence: TGTGCCAGTAGTCGACTAGCGGGGGGCCAAGAGACCCAGTACTTC. Residues: CASSRLAGGQETQYF.

The chain has TRBV5-6 and TRBJ2-3; TRBD2 might be the D (6 bases). Germline-derived CDR1 and CDR2 are SGHDT and YYEEEE. V shed 5 bases and J shed 2 bases, with 9 bases lying between them. The CDR3 is made up of 13 amino acids. The CDR3 bases are TGTGCCAGCAGTTGGGGGGACACAGATACGCAGTATTTT. Protein sequence: CASSWGDTDTQYF.

This clonotype appeared a few times. The chain links TRBV28 to TRBJ1-5, with TRBD1 as a possible D gene (5 bases). V lost 6 bases and J 3 bases, leaving 21 bases between the germline ends. Germline V gene lookup returns CDR1 MDHEN and CDR2 SYDVKM. CDR3 length: 17 amino acids. The CDR3 is CASSYIGSLRDNQPQHF. DNA for the CDR3: TGTGCCAGCAGCTATATCGGTAGCCTCAGGGACAATCAGCCCCAGCATTTT.